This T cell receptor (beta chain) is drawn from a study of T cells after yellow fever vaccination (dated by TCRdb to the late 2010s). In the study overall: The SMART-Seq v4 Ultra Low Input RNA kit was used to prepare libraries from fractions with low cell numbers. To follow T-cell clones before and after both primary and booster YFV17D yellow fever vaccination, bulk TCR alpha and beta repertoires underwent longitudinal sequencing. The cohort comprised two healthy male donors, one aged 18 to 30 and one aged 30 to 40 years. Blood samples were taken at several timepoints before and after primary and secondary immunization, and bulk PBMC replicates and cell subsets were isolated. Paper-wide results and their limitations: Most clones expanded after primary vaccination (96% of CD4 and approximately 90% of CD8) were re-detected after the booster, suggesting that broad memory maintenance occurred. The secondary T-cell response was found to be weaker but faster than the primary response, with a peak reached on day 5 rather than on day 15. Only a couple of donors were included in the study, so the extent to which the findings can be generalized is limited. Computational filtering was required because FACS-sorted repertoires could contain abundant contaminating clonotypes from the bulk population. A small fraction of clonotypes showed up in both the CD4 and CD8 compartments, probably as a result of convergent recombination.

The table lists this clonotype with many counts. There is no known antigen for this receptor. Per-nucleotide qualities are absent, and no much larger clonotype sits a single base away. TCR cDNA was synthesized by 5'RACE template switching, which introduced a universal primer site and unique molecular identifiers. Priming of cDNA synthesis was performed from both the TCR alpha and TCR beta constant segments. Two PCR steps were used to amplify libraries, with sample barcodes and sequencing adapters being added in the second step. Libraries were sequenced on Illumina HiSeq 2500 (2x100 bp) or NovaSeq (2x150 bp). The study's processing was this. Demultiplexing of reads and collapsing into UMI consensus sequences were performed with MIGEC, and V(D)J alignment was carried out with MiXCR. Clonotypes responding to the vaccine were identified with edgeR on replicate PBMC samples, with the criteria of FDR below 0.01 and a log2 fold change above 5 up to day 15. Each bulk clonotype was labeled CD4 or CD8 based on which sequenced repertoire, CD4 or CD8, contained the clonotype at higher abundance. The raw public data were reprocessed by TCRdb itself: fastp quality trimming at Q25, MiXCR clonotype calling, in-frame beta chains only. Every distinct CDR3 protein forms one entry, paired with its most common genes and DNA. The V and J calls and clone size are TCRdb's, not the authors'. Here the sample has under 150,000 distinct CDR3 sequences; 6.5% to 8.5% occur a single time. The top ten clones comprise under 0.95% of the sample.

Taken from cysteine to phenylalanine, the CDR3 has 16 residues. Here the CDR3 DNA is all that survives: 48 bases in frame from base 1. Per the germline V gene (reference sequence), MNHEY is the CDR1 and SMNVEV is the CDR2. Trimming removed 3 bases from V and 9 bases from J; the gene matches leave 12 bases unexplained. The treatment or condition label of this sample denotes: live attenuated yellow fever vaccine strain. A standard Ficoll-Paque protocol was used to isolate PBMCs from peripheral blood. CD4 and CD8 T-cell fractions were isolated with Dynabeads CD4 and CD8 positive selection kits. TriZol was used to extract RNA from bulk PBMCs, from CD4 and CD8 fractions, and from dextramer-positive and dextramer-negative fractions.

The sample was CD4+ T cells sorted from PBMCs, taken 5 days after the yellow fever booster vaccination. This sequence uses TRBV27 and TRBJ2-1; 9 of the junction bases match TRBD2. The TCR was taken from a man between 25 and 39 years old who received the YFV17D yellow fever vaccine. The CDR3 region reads CASSFSPLSGRIEQFF. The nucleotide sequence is TGTGCCAGCAGTTTTTCCCCTTTGAGCGGGAGGATTGAGCAGTTCTTC.